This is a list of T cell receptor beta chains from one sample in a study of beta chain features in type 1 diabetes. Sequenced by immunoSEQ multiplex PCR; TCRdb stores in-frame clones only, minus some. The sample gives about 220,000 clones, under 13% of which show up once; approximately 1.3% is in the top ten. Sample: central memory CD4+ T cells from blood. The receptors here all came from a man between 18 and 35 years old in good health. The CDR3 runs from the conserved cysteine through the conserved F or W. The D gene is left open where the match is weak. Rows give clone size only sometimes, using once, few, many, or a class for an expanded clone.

TGTGCCAGCTCACCATCAATTACAGGGTTCCAAGAGACCCAGTACTTC | CASSPSITGFQETQYF | TRBJ2-5 | NA | NA | TRBV18
TGTGCCAGTAGTATGGACAGCAATCAGCCCCAGCATTTT | CASSMDSNQPQHF | TRBJ1-5 | NA | few | TRBV19
TGTGCCAGCTCACCACTAGCGGGAGACGCTTCGTACTTC | CASSPLAGDASYF | TRBJ2-7 | TRBD2 | many | TRBV18
TGTGCCAGCAGCCCATTTGGACACGCCCGGAACACTGAAGCTTTCTTT | CASSPFGHARNTEAFF | TRBJ1-1 | NA | NA | TRBV5-6
TGTGCCAGCAGCGCCGGGACAGGGGTTGGCTACACCTTC | CASSAGTGVGYTF | TRBJ1-2 | TRBD1 | NA | TRBV9
TGCAGCGTTCTGGTTGGTATAGAGACCCAGTACTTC | CSVLVGIETQYF | TRBJ2-5 | NA | NA | TRBV29-1
TGTGCCTGGAGTGGGGACAGGGGGGATCAGCCCCAGCATTTT | CAWSGDRGDQPQHF | TRBJ1-5 | TRBD1 | few | TRBV30
TGTGCCAGCAGCTCCCGGACTAGCGGGAGATATGAGCAGTTCTTC | CASSSRTSGRYEQFF | TRBJ2-1 | TRBD2 | few | TRBV7-2
TGTGCCAGCAGCTTAGACAGGGGAGTGAATGAGCAGTTCTTC | CASSLDRGVNEQFF | TRBJ2-1 | NA | many | TRBV11-2
TGCGCCAGCAGCTCGGGACAGTCGAGCCTGAACACTGAAGCTTTCTTT | CASSSGQSSLNTEAFF | TRBJ1-1 | TRBD1 | few | TRBV5-1
TGTGCCAGCAGCTTGGCCCAGACTAGCACAGATACGCAGTATTTT | CASSLAQTSTDTQYF | TRBJ2-3 | NA | NA | TRBV5-6
TGTGCCACCCTCAAACAGGGGGTGATAGATACGCAGTATTTT | CATLKQGVIDTQYF | TRBJ2-3 | TRBD1 | NA | TRBV15
TGTGCCAGCAGCACGTGGACTAGCGGGACAACCGGCAATGAGCAGTTCTTC | CASSTWTSGTTGNEQFF | TRBJ2-1 | TRBD2 | NA | TRBV7-2
TGTGCCAGCAGTGGGACTAGCGCGAGGGCCGGCTACGAGCAGTACTTC | CASSGTSARAGYEQYF | TRBJ2-7 | TRBD2 | many | TRBV28
TGTGCCAGCAGCTTAGGCCAGAACAATGAGCAGTTCTTC | CASSLGQNNEQFF | TRBJ2-1 | NA | NA | TRBV7-2
TGTGCCTGGAGTGTACCGGGGGGCGGGCAGCCCCAGCATTTT | CAWSVPGGGQPQHF | TRBJ1-5 | NA | NA | TRBV30
TGTGCCAGCAGCTACCTAGCGGGGACCTCCTACGAGCAGTACTTC | CASSYLAGTSYEQYF | TRBJ2-7 | TRBD2 | few | TRBV6-5
TGTGCCAGCAGCCAAGATGGTAGGCAAGAAGACGGCTACACCTTC | CASSQDGRQEDGYTF | TRBJ1-2 | NA | few | TRBV4-2
TGTGCCAGCAGCTTAACTAGCGGGAGTAGCTATGAGCAGTTCTTC | CASSLTSGSSYEQFF | TRBJ2-1 | TRBD2 | many | TRBV7-6
TGTGCCAGCAGCTGGGACAGATCTGGGGCCAACGTCCTGACTTTC | CASSWDRSGANVLTF | TRBJ2-6 | TRBD1 | few | TRBV5-4
TGTGCCAGCAGTTCGGGACGAAACACTGGGGAGCAGTACTTC | CASSSGRNTGEQYF | TRBJ2-7 | NA | NA | TRBV2
TGTGCCAGCAGCTCTAGCGGGCGCACAGATACGCAGTATTTT | CASSSSGRTDTQYF | TRBJ2-3 | TRBD2 | NA | TRBV7-2
TGCAGCGTTCGCATGACAGGGGGGACTGAAGCTTTCTTT | CSVRMTGGTEAFF | TRBJ1-1 | TRBD1 | NA | TRBV29-1
TGTGCCAGCAGCTTAGCGGGACTAGCGGAAGAGACCCAGTACTTC | CASSLAGLAEETQYF | TRBJ2-5 | TRBD2 | few | TRBV7-9
TGCGCCAGCAGCGGGGACAAAACGACGTACAATGAGCAGTTCTTC | CASSGDKTTYNEQFF | TRBJ2-1 | NA | few | TRBV10-2
TGCGCCAGCAGCTACTACCAGGGGATTGAGACCCAGTACTTC | CASSYYQGIETQYF | TRBJ2-5 | NA | NA | TRBV4-1
TGTGCCAGCAGTGAAGAAGAAGACGTGGAGCAGTTCTTC | CASSEEEDVEQFF | TRBJ2-1 | NA | NA | TRBV6-1
TGTGCCTGGATGAGCGGGACACTCTCCTACGAGCAGTACTTC | CAWMSGTLSYEQYF | TRBJ2-7 | NA | many | TRBV30
TGTGCCAGTAGTATCAAAAGAACGCAGTATTTT | CASSIKRTQYF | TRBJ2-3 | NA | NA | TRBV19
TGTGCCAGCAGCTTCCGGGTCTCCTACGAGCAGTACTTC | CASSFRVSYEQYF | TRBJ2-7 | NA | few | TRBV5-4
TGTGCCAGCAGTTTAGGGGGACAGATATATGGCTACACCTTC | CASSLGGQIYGYTF | TRBJ1-2 | TRBD1 | NA | TRBV28
TGTGCCAGCAGCTTATACGGGACAGGGGGCCGAGAGACCCAGTACTTC | CASSLYGTGGRETQYF | TRBJ2-5 | TRBD1 | few | TRBV7-8
TGTGCCAGCAGTCCACCCCGGGGGCGGGGGAGCACAGATACGCAGTATTTT | CASSPPRGRGSTDTQYF | TRBJ2-3 | NA | few | TRBV27
TGTGCCAGCAGCTCTTGGGTTACGAACAATGAGCAGTTCTTC | CASSSWVTNNEQFF | TRBJ2-1 | NA | NA | TRBV7-9
TGTGCCAGCATCGTGACGCCCAGGGGCGAGCAGTACTTC | CASIVTPRGEQYF | TRBJ2-7 | NA | NA | TRBV2
TGTGCCAGCAGTCTAGATGGGGATCATGTCGAGCAGTACTTC | CASSLDGDHVEQYF | TRBJ2-7 | NA | NA | TRBV6-5
TGCGCCAGCAGCCCCGGACGGGACAATGAGCAGTTCTTC | CASSPGRDNEQFF | TRBJ2-1 | NA | few | TRBV5-1
TGTGCCTGGGTACCTGGGCGGATCCACGTCACAGATACGCAGTATTTT | CAWVPGRIHVTDTQYF | TRBJ2-3 | NA | NA | TRBV30
TGTGCCAGCAGCTTAGCGCGCAGAGTCAATGAGCAGTTCTTC | CASSLARRVNEQFF | TRBJ2-1 | NA | many | TRBV7-2